This T cell receptor beta chain was obtained from a study of T cell changes during pregnancy in multiple sclerosis. V dropped 4 bases and J dropped 2; count of bases not matched to a gene: 5. Germline V gene data show CDR1 as SGHVS and CDR2 as FQNEAQ. The CDR3 has 14 amino acids. Assay: immunoSEQ multiplex PCR; the TCRdb copy retains only in-frame clones and omits some. The data contain about 42,000 clones, around 90% of them singletons. This receptor was taken from a female donor with multiple sclerosis, enrolled in a pregnancy study. This chain connects TRBV7-8 to TRBJ2-7; 7 bases map to TRBD1. Sample: CD4+ T cells from peripheral blood mononuclear cells, taken before pregnancy. The CDR3 sequence is CASSYRQGTYEQYF. CDR3 DNA sequence: TGTGCCAGCAGCTACCGACAGGGAACCTACGAGCAGTACTTC.